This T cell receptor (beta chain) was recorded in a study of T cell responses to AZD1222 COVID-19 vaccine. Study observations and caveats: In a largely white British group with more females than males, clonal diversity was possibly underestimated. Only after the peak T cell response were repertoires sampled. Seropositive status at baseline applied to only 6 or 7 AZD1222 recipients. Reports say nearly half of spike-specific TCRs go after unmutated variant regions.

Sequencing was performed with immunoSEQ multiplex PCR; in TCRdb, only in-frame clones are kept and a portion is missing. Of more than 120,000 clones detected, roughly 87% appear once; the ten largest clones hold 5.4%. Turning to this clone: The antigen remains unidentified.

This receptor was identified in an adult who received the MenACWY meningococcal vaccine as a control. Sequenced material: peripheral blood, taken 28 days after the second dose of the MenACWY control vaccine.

CDR3: CASSLVKGINQPQHF. CDR3 DNA sequence: TGTGCCAGCAGCTTAGTCAAGGGGATAAATCAGCCCCAGCATTTT. The gene calls are TRBV7-2 and TRBJ1-5; tentatively, D is TRBD1 (5 bases). The germline V gene has CDR1 SGHTA and CDR2 FQGNSA. The length of the CDR3 is 15 residues. With 1 base removed from V and 4 bases from J, the gap between germline ends came to 11 bases.